These 22 T cell receptor beta chains came from one sample sequenced in a study of cytomegalovirus exposure and HLA in healthy donors. This table comes from immunoSEQ multiplex PCR, and its TCRdb copy is limited to in-frame clones, with some not included. Counted here are about 150,000 clones, more than 85% occurring once; the ten biggest clones make up about 0.65%. Sequences were obtained from PBMCs. The source of these receptors is a man aged 18 to 29 in good health and CMV-seronegative.

This chain links TRBV9 with TRBJ2-1, with D hard to call. V was clipped by 0 bases and J by 6 bases, with 13 bases between them. CDR1 and CDR2 from the germline V gene are SGDLS and YYNGEE. CDR3 length equals 15 residues. CDR3 protein: CASSVERWAVNEQFF. CDR3 sequence (DNA): TGTGCCAGCAGCGTAGAGAGATGGGCCGTCAATGAGCAGTTCTTC.

The chain has TRBV5-5 and TRBJ2-1; 7 nucleotides line up with TRBD2. This CDR3 contains 15 residues. Germline V gene lookup returns CDR1 SGHKS and CDR2 YYEKEE (reference sequence). With V trimmed by 3 bases and J by 3 bases, 6 bases remained unmatched. The CDR3 DNA follows: TGTGCCAGCAGCTCCGGGGCTAGCGGCTACAATGAGCAGTTCTTC. It yields the protein CASSSGASGYNEQFF.

This chain joins TRBV2 and TRBJ2-2; D perhaps matches TRBD2 (5 bases). CDR1 is SNHLY and CDR2 is FYNNEI in the germline V gene. V was trimmed by 6 bases and J by 2 bases, leaving 10 bases between them. This CDR3 comprises 14 residues. The CDR3 here is CASRKRGNTGELFF. The CDR3 region has the DNA TGTGCCAGCAGGAAACGGGGAAACACCGGGGAGCTGTTTTTT.

The chain joins TRBV9 to TRBJ2-7, with 7 bases that match TRBD1. The junction had 13 bases not matched to a gene; V was cut back by 4 bases and J by 6 bases. From germline, CDR1 is SGDLS and CDR2 YYNGEE. The CDR3 is made up of 15 amino acids. The CDR3, as DNA: TGTGCCAGCAGCCGAACAGGGGATCGTCTCTTCGAGCAGTACTTC. It specifies CASSRTGDRLFEQYF.

CDR3 bases: TGTGCCATCGGAGGGGGGACTAGCTGGACCGGGGAGCTGTTTTTT. This codes for CAIGGGTSWTGELFF. The V call is TRBV10-3, the J call TRBJ2-2, with 9 nucleotides matching TRBD2. This CDR3 is built from 15 residues. Germline values: CDR1 ENHRY, CDR2 SYGVKD. V shed 8 bases and J 5 bases; nucleotides not matched to a gene: 9.

As DNA, the CDR3 is TGTGCCAGTAGTATGCTAGCTGGCAATGAGCAGTTCTTC. This gives the protein CASSMLAGNEQFF. The chain couples TRBV19 to TRBJ2-1; TRBD2 might be the D (5 bases). The length of the CDR3 is 13 residues. Germline-derived CDR1 and CDR2 are LNHDA and SQIVND (reference sequence). With 3 bases removed from V and 6 bases from J, the gap between germline ends came to 9 bases. The full variable domain, its missing parts supplied by reference TRBV19 and TRBJ2-1, is DGGITQSPKYLFRKEGQNVTLSCEQNLNHDAMYWYRQDPGQGLRLIYYSQIVNDFQKGDIAEGYSVSREKKESFPLTVTSAQKNPTAFYLCASSMLAGNEQFFGPGTRLTVL.

This rearrangement joins TRBV18 to TRBJ1-5; D is perhaps TRBD1 (5 bases). The CDR3 is made up of 15 amino acids. Trimming removed 2 bases at V and 3 bases at J, with 11 bases between. Germline values: CDR1 KGHSH, CDR2 LQKENI. The CDR3 here is CASSPAQGNNQPQHF. CDR3 bases: TGTGCCAGCTCACCAGCCCAGGGAAACAATCAGCCCCAGCATTTT.

The V gene is TRBV18, the J gene TRBJ2-6; possibly TRBD2 for D (5 bases). The CDR3 contains 15 residues. Germline V gene data show CDR1 as KGHSH and CDR2 as LQKENI. Trimming cost V 6 bases and J 2 bases, with 11 bases left between them. In DNA form, the CDR3 reads TGTGCCAGCTCTCCCGGGGTGCCTGGGGCCAACGTCCTGACTTTC. This gives the protein CASSPGVPGANVLTF. Together with reference TRBV18 and TRBJ2-6, the CDR3 gives the full variable domain: NAGVMQNPRHLVRRRGQEARLRCSPMKGHSHVYWYRQLPEEGLKFMVYLQKENIIDESGMPKERFSAEFPKEGPSILRIQQVVRGDSAAYFCASSPGVPGANVLTFGAGSRLTVL.

The rearrangement links TRBV10-2 to TRBJ2-3, with TRBD2 matching 9 bases. The CDR3 is 15 residues long. J gave up 4 bases and V 6 bases, and 8 bases lay outside the gene matches. The germline gives CDR1 WSHSY, CDR2 SAAADI. Here the CDR3 reads CASSGSGSGSDTQYF. CDR3 sequence (DNA): TGCGCCAGCAGCGGTAGCGGGAGTGGGTCAGATACGCAGTATTTT.

The rearrangement uses TRBV29-1 and TRBJ1-4, with a possible D match to TRBD1 (6 bases). Between the trimmed V and J ends, which lost 0 bases and 3 bases, there was a span of 8 bases. The CDR3 totals 14 residues. Germline CDR1 SQVTM, CDR2 ANQGSEA. The CDR3 region has the DNA TGCAGCGTTGAAGACAGGGGAGCTAATGAAAAACTGTTTTTT. It yields the protein CSVEDRGANEKLFF.

This clone was seen a handful of times. The rearrangement uses TRBV2 and TRBJ2-1; 9 bases are a match to TRBD1. In germline, CDR1 is SNHLY, CDR2 FYNNEI. V dropped 11 bases and J dropped 14; count of bases not matched to a gene: 4. The CDR3 is 9 residues long. CDR3 in amino acids: CALQGAKFF. DNA for the CDR3: TGTGCCTTACAGGGGGCGAAGTTCTTC.

The chain uses TRBV30 and TRBJ2-3; D is ambiguous. In germline, CDR1 is GTSNPN, CDR2 SVGIG (reference sequence). Trimming cost V 3 bases and J 2 bases, with 9 bases left between them. This CDR3 is 13 amino acids long. Here the CDR3 DNA reads TGTGCCTGGAGCCCACACATCACAGATACGCAGTATTTT. Amino acid sequence: CAWSPHITDTQYF.

This chain uses TRBV2 with TRBJ1-4, with 9 bases fitting TRBD1. V shed 6 bases, J shed 6 bases, and the junction held 8 bases outside the gene matches. The germline V gene has CDR1 SNHLY and CDR2 FYNNEI. This CDR3 has 15 amino acids. CDR3 sequence: CASRGGQGHYEKLFF. The CDR3 DNA is TGTGCCAGCAGGGGGGGACAGGGTCACTATGAAAAACTGTTTTTT.

This rearrangement joins TRBV11-3 to TRBJ1-5; TRBD1 matches 8 bases. This CDR3 spans 17 amino acids. V lost 5 bases and J lost 7; bases outside the gene matches: 16. In germline, CDR1 is SGHNT, CDR2 YENEEA. CDR3 in DNA: TGTGCCAGCAGCCACACTCCGGGACAGGTTGTTGGGCAGCCCCAGCATTTT. Amino acids: CASSHTPGQVVGQPQHF.

This chain joins TRBV15 and TRBJ2-3; 7 nucleotides agree with TRBD1. V was clipped by 5 bases and J by 5 bases; unmatched bases: 10. The CDR3 contains 15 residues. Germline V gene sequence: CDR1 LNHNV, CDR2 YYDKDF (reference sequence). The CDR3 here is CATSPQRRGRDTQYF. CDR3 nucleotides: TGTGCCACCAGCCCCCAGCGAAGGGGGCGAGATACGCAGTATTTT.

This clone has more than one count but fewer than ten. Given the absence of the conserved phenylalanine or tryptophan at the CDR3 end, a read error is likely. The limits of the CDR3 on the DNA are not certain, so only TCRdb's listed CDR3 is given. This chain connects TRBV10-1 to TRBJ2-7; the DNA was not used to check the table's D call, TRBD1. Both ends counted, the CDR3 spans 15 residues. Germline lookup yields CDR1 WNHNN and CDR2 SYGVQD (reference sequence). The CDR3 loop reads CASSPRRDRGPLHPL.

The chain couples TRBV7-2 to TRBJ2-1; D ambiguous. There are 15 residues in the CDR3. V lost 3 bases and J lost 3, with 12 bases in between. In germline, CDR1 is SGHTA, CDR2 FQGNSA. DNA for the CDR3: TGTGCCAGCAGCTTGGGTCCTAGTCTCTACAATGAGCAGTTCTTC. It translates to CASSLGPSLYNEQFF.

CDR3 in amino acids: CASSPPGMGGSNQPQHF. CDR3 nucleotides: TGTGCCAGCTCACCACCGGGAATGGGGGGTAGCAATCAGCCCCAGCATTTT. The chain recombines TRBV18 with TRBJ1-5, with D maybe TRBD1 (5 bases). CDR1 and CDR2 (germline): KGHSH, LQKENI. This CDR3 has 17 residues. Trimming stripped 0 bases from V and 0 bases from J, with 12 bases between.

This clone came up once. The chain employs TRBV1 and TRBJ1-5; the DNA was not used to check the table's D call, TRBD1. TRBV1 is a known pseudogene. The CDR3 spans 15 residues. The CDR3 region is CTSLLLGRFYQPQHF. The CDR3 DNA follows: TGCACCAGCTTGTTACTGGGGCGGTTTTATCAGCCCCAGCATTTT.

This clone was recorded a few times. The chain recombines TRBV10-3 with TRBJ2-5, with D hard to call. CDR3 length: 12 amino acids. Trimming shortened V by 9 bases and J by 5 bases, and 13 bases separated the two germline ends. The germline V gene has CDR1 ENHRY and CDR2 SYGVKD. CDR3 sequence (DNA): TGTGCCATGTCCCGTAGCCAGGAGACCCAGTACTTC. Its protein is CAMSRSQETQYF.

The V gene is TRBV5-4, the J gene TRBJ1-4; D uncertain. Trimming cost V 2 bases and J 5 bases, with 10 bases left between them. The CDR3 contains 14 residues. Germline V gene data show CDR1 as SGHNT and CDR2 as YYREEE (reference sequence). The CDR3 bases are TGTGCCAGCAGCTTCGGGATGCGGAATGAAAAACTGTTTTTT. Protein sequence: CASSFGMRNEKLFF. Full variable domain (rest looked up from reference TRBV5-4 and TRBJ1-4): ETGVTQSPTHLIKTRGQQVTLRCSSQSGHNTVSWYQQALGQGPQFIFQYYREEENGRGNFPPRFSGLQFPNYSSELNVNALELDDSALYLCASSFGMRNEKLFFGSGTQLSVL.

The V call is TRBV10-3, the J call TRBJ2-3; TRBD2 aligns across 13 bases. This CDR3 has 16 amino acids. Unmatched junction bases numbered 3, after V lost 4 bases and J lost 2 bases. Looked up from germline, CDR1 is ENHRY and CDR2 is SYGVKD. CDR3 residues: CAISGTSGGDTDTQYF. CDR3 nucleotide sequence: TGTGCCATCAGTGGGACTAGCGGGGGAGACACAGATACGCAGTATTTT.